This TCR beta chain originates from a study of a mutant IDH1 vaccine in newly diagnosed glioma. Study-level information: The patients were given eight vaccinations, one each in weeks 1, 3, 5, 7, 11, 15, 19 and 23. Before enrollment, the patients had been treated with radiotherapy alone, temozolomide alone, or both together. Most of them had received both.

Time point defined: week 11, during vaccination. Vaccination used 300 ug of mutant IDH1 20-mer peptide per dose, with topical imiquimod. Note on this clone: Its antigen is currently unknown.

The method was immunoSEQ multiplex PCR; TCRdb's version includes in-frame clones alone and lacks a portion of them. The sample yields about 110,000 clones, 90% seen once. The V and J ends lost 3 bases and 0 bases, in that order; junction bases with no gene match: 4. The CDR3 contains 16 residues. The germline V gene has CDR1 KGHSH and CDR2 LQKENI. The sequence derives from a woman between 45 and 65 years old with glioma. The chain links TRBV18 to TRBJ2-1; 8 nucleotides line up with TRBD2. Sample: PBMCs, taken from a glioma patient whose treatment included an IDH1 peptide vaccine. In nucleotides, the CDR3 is TGTGCCAGCTCACCCTCCGCGGGAGGCTCCTACAATGAGCAGTTCTTC. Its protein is CASSPSAGGSYNEQFF.